A selection of T cell receptor beta chains follows, all from one sample in a study of blood T cell repertoires in COVID-19. Sequenced by immunoSEQ multiplex PCR; TCRdb stores in-frame clones only, minus some. Of approximately 94,000 clones listed, approximately 89% are singletons. The sequenced sample was peripheral blood. Receptors were obtained from a man in his fifties with active COVID-19. Both conserved end residues are part of each CDR3. D genes are given only for firm matches. Expanded clones are given a class, and other clones once, few, many or no size at all.

clone_size: .; v_call: TRBV6-5; j_call: TRBJ2-5; d_call: TRBD1; cdr3_aa: CASSYRDSQETQYF
clone_size: .; v_call: TRBV15; j_call: TRBJ2-1; d_call: .; cdr3_aa: CATSRDLASNEQFF
clone_size: .; v_call: TRBV25-1; j_call: TRBJ1-4; d_call: .; cdr3_aa: CASSDSKGKATNEKLFF
clone_size: .; v_call: TRBV2; j_call: TRBJ1-1; d_call: .; cdr3_aa: CASSSGTLAFF
clone_size: .; v_call: TRBV11-2; j_call: TRBJ1-2; d_call: TRBD1; cdr3_aa: CASSSTTGGYYGYTF
clone_size: few; v_call: TRBV12-3/TRBV12-4; j_call: TRBJ2-1; d_call: .; cdr3_aa: CASSLAQPHEQFF
clone_size: .; v_call: TRBV19; j_call: TRBJ2-3; d_call: TRBD1; cdr3_aa: CASSIALAGGSTDTQYF
clone_size: few; v_call: TRBV14; j_call: TRBJ1-2; d_call: .; cdr3_aa: CASSQDRRSAAGYTF
clone_size: .; v_call: TRBV7-9; j_call: TRBJ1-1; d_call: .; cdr3_aa: CASSLGQNTEAFF
clone_size: .; v_call: TRBV2; j_call: TRBJ2-2; d_call: .; cdr3_aa: CASSNRVNTGELFF
clone_size: .; v_call: TRBV5-1; j_call: TRBJ2-1; d_call: TRBD2; cdr3_aa: CASSPEPSGRPYNEQFF
clone_size: .; v_call: TRBV6-1; j_call: TRBJ1-6; d_call: .; cdr3_aa: CASSEAEGSLGSPLHF
clone_size: .; v_call: TRBV5-1; j_call: TRBJ2-3; d_call: .; cdr3_aa: CASSLAVVRADTQYF
clone_size: .; v_call: TRBV7-2; j_call: TRBJ2-3; d_call: TRBD2; cdr3_aa: CASSLQAGGHSRTDTQYF
clone_size: .; v_call: TRBV3-1/TRBV3-2; j_call: TRBJ1-1; d_call: TRBD1; cdr3_aa: CASSQDVQGAAFF
clone_size: .; v_call: TRBV6-5; j_call: TRBJ1-2; d_call: TRBD1; cdr3_aa: CASSPRDRGNYGYTF
clone_size: .; v_call: TRBV6-2/TRBV6-3; j_call: TRBJ1-2; d_call: TRBD1; cdr3_aa: CASSLQDRGPYGYTF
clone_size: .; v_call: TRBV14; j_call: TRBJ2-1; d_call: TRBD2; cdr3_aa: CASSQTSGSYNEQFF
clone_size: .; v_call: TRBV19; j_call: TRBJ2-3; d_call: .; cdr3_aa: CASSGGGTDTQYF
clone_size: .; v_call: TRBV7-9; j_call: TRBJ2-1; d_call: TRBD1; cdr3_aa: CASRNTGQGGNEQFF
clone_size: .; v_call: TRBV2; j_call: TRBJ1-1; d_call: .; cdr3_aa: CASSETVTTTEAFF
clone_size: few; v_call: TRBV5-1; j_call: TRBJ2-1; d_call: .; cdr3_aa: CASSLERLSQQFF
clone_size: .; v_call: TRBV27; j_call: TRBJ2-7; d_call: TRBD1; cdr3_aa: CASSFQQGAYEQYF
clone_size: few; v_call: TRBV6-5; j_call: TRBJ1-6; d_call: .; cdr3_aa: CASSYHGSYNSPLHF
clone_size: .; v_call: TRBV5-4; j_call: TRBJ1-6; d_call: TRBD1; cdr3_aa: CASSQDRTNSPLHF
clone_size: .; v_call: TRBV24-1; j_call: TRBJ2-3; d_call: .; cdr3_aa: CATSDLPGDTQYF
clone_size: .; v_call: TRBV18; j_call: TRBJ2-3; d_call: TRBD2; cdr3_aa: CASSPRSGSRPDTQYF
clone_size: .; v_call: TRBV9; j_call: TRBJ1-1; d_call: .; cdr3_aa: CASSPGHIPTEAFF